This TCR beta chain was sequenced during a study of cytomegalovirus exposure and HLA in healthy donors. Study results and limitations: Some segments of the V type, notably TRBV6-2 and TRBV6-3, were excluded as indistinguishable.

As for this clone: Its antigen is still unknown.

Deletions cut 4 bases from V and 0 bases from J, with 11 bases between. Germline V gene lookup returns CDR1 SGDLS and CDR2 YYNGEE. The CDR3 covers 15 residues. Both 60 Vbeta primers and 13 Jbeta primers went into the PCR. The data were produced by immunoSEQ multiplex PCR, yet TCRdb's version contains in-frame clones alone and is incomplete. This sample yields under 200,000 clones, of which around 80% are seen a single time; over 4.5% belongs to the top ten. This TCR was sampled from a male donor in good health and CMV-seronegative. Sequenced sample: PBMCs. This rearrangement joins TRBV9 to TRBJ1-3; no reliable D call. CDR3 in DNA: TGTGCCAGCAGCAAGACACCTTTCTCTGGAAACACCATATATTTT. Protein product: CASSKTPFSGNTIYF.